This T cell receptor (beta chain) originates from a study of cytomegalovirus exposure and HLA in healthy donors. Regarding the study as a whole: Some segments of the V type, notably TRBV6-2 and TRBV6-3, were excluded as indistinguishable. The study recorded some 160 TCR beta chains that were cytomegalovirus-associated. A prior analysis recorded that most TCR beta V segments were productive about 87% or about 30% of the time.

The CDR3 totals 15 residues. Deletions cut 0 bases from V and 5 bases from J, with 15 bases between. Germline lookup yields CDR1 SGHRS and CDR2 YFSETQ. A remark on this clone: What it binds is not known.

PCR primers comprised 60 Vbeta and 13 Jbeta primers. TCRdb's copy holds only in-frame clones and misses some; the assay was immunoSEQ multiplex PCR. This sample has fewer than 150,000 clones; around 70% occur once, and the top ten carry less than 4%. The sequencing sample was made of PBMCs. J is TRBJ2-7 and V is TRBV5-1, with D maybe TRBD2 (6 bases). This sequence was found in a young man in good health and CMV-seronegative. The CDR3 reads CASSLGPSDTDEQYF. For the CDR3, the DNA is TGCGCCAGCAGCTTGGGCCCTAGCGACACAGACGAGCAGTACTTC.